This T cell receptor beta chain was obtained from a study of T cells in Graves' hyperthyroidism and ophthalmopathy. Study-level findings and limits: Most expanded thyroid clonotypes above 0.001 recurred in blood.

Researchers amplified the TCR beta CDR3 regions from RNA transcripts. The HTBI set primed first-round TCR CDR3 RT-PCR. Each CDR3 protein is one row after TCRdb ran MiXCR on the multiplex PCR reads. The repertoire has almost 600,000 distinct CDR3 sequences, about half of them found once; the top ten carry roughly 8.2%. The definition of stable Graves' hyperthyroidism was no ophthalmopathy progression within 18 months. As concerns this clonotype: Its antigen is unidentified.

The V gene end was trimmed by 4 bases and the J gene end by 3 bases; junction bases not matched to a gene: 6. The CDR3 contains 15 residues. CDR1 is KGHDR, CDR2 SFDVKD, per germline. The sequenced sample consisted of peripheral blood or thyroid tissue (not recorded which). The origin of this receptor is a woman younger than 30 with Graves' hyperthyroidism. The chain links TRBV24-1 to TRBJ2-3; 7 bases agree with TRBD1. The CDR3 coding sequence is TGTGCCACCAGTGACCAAGACAGGGAGACAGATACGCAGTATTTT. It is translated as CATSDQDRETDTQYF.